The source of this T cell receptor (beta chain) is a study of cytomegalovirus exposure and HLA in healthy donors. The V gene lost 3 bases and the J gene lost 6 bases, with 7 bases spanning the gap. Germline CDR1 SGHDT, CDR2 YYEEEE. The CDR3 is 12 amino acids. The PCR ran on 60 Vbeta and 13 Jbeta primers. Assay: immunoSEQ multiplex PCR; the TCRdb copy retains only in-frame clones and omits some. The profile shows 100,000 to 150,000 clones, roughly 76% of them singletons. The receptor's source is a woman aged 45-65 years in good health and CMV-seronegative. The source material was PBMCs. The V gene is TRBV5-6, the J gene TRBJ1-5; D call uncertain. The CDR3 DNA reads as TGTGCCAGCAGCTCGTGGGCTCAGCCCCAGCATTTT. It is translated as CASSSWAQPQHF.